This entry concerns a single T cell receptor (beta chain). Its cognate antigen is unknown. The sample belongs to a study of shared clonotypes between healthy human individuals. Study-wide results and caveats: The researchers took only blood, and tissue repertoires probably look different.

The V and J ends lost 7 bases and 1 base respectively, with 13 bases between them. Germline loops: CDR1 MNHEY, CDR2 SVGAGI. The CDR3 loop spans 14 amino acids. The data were produced by immunoSEQ multiplex PCR, yet TCRdb's version contains in-frame clones alone and is incomplete. Of approximately 1.5 million clones in the sample, roughly 98% are singletons; the top ten hold 0.4% to 0.45%. Sequenced material: naive CD4+ T cells sorted from blood. This sample's subset: CD45RA+ positively selected. The sequence was collected from a man in his thirties or forties in good health. The V gene is TRBV6-5, the J gene TRBJ1-2, with no clear D. In DNA, the CDR3 is TGTGCCAGCAAAGATATTAGGATTAACTATGGCTACACCTTC. Translating it yields CASKDIRINYGYTF.